These 9 T cell receptor beta chains came from one sample sequenced in a study of cytomegalovirus exposure and HLA in healthy donors. The study ran its PCR with 60 Vbeta and 13 Jbeta primers. TCRdb keeps only in-frame clones here, not all; method: immunoSEQ multiplex PCR. The sample shows roughly 230,000 clones, 78% of them seen only once. Material: PBMCs. The receptors stem from a boy aged 5 to 17 in good health and CMV-seronegative.

The V call is TRBV5-1, the J call TRBJ1-1; 9 bases fit TRBD1. The CDR3 has 14 amino acids. In germline, CDR1 is SGHRS, CDR2 YFSETQ. V shed 5 bases, J shed 3 bases, and the junction held 5 bases outside the gene matches. This CDR3 is CASRNRGRDTEAFF. In DNA, the CDR3 is TGCGCCAGCAGGAACAGGGGGCGAGACACTGAAGCTTTCTTT.

The rearrangement uses TRBV5-5 and TRBJ2-5; D call uncertain. Trimming left V 0 bases short and J 5 bases short, with 8 bases between. This CDR3 has 13 amino acids. Germline loops: CDR1 SGHKS, CDR2 YYEKEE (reference sequence). The CDR3 region is CASSLVSPETQYF. The CDR3 nucleotides read TGTGCCAGCAGCTTGGTGAGCCCCGAGACCCAGTACTTC.

The V call is TRBV5-8, the J call TRBJ2-7; maybe TRBD2 (6 bases). This CDR3 comprises 16 residues. Germline-derived CDR1 and CDR2 are SGHTS and YDEGEE. V lost 6 bases and J lost 3, with 22 bases in between. DNA of the CDR3: TGTGCCAGCAAGCTTGGGAGGAGACCAGTACACTACGAGCAGTACTTC. The encoded protein is CASKLGRRPVHYEQYF.

V and J are TRBV4-1 and TRBJ2-1, with TRBD2 identical over 9 bases. The CDR3 has 16 amino acids. Germline CDR1 reads MGHRA; CDR2 reads YSYEKL. V gave up 2 bases and J gave up 2 bases; unmatched junction bases: 4. CDR3 protein: CASSQWREGAYNEQFF. The CDR3, as DNA: TGCGCCAGCAGCCAATGGCGGGAGGGCGCCTACAATGAGCAGTTCTTC.

The chain is built from TRBV5-8 and TRBJ1-1; D remains ambiguous. V lost 2 bases to trimming and J lost 1 base, with 12 bases between them. The CDR3 loop spans 15 amino acids. The V gene's germline CDR1 is SGHTS and CDR2 YDEGEE. The DNA of the CDR3 is TGTGCCAGCAGCTTCAATGCAGGCCGGAACACTGAAGCTTTCTTT. This gives the protein CASSFNAGRNTEAFF.

V is TRBV10-3 and J is TRBJ1-1, with D unresolved. In germline, CDR1 is ENHRY, CDR2 SYGVKD. The CDR3 totals 12 residues. Between the trimmed V and J ends, which lost 6 bases and 5 bases, there was a span of 10 bases. CDR3 nucleotides: TGTGCCATCAGCACGGGGAAAACTGAAGCTTTCTTT. Translated: CAISTGKTEAFF.

The V gene is TRBV6-5, the J gene TRBJ2-7, with 8 bases identical to TRBD1. The CDR3 is 15 amino acids. Per germline, CDR1 MNHEY and CDR2 SVGAGI. After removal of 5 bases from V and 6 bases from J, the junction contained 12 bases not matched to a gene. As DNA, the CDR3 is TGTGCCAGCAGTCCCTACAGGGGGGTAGCGCTCGAGCAGTACTTC. This translates into CASSPYRGVALEQYF.

V gene TRBV7-8 combines with J gene TRBJ1-4; the match to TRBD1 covers 7 bases. The CDR3 sequence is 12 residues long. J lost 13 bases, V lost 4 bases, and 6 bases had no gene match. Germline CDR1 is SGHVS and CDR2 is FQNEAQ. The CDR3 spells CASSSTGAGLFF. As DNA, the CDR3 is TGTGCCAGCAGCTCCACAGGGGCGGGACTGTTTTTT.

The chain links TRBV20-1 to TRBJ1-2; D is unclear. The CDR3 length is 11 residues. Germline V lookup: CDR1 DFQATT, CDR2 SNEGSKA (reference sequence). The germline V and J ends were trimmed by 0 bases and 8 bases, with 7 bases remaining between them. CDR3 sequence (DNA): TGCAGTGCTAGAGAGAGTTACGGCTACACCTTC. Translation: CSARESYGYTF.